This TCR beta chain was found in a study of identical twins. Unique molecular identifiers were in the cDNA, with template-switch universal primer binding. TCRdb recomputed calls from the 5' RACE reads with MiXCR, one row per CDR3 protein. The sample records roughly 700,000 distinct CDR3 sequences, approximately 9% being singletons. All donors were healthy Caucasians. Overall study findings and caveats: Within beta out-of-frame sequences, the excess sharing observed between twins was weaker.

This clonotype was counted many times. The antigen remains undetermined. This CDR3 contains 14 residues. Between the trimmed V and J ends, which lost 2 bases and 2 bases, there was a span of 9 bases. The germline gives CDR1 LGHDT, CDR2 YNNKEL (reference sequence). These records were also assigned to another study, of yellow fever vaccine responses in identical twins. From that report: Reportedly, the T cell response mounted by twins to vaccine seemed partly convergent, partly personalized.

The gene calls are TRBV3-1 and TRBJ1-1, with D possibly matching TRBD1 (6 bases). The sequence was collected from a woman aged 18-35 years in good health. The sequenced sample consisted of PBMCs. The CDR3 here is CASSQTGSNTEAFF. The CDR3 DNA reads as TGTGCCAGCAGCCAAACAGGGAGCAACACTGAAGCTTTCTTT.